The 29 T cell receptor beta chains below come from one sample, sequenced in a study of neurological immune-mediated disorders. TCRdb redid the calling of the 5' RACE reads with MiXCR, one entry per CDR3 protein. This table holds about 66,000 distinct CDR3 sequences, 4.5% to 5.5% found once. Sequenced sample: PBMCs. These TCRs come from a man aged 30-40 years with multiple sclerosis.

V gene TRBV20-1 combines with J gene TRBJ2-1; TRBD2 matches at 8 bases. V was clipped by 4 bases and J by 1 base; unmatched bases: 9. CDR3 length equals 16 residues. In germline, CDR1 is DFQATT, CDR2 SNEGSKA (reference sequence). The CDR3 loop is CSATLPSGRSYNEQFF. For the CDR3, the DNA is TGCAGTGCTACCCTACCGAGCGGGAGATCCTACAATGAGCAGTTCTTC.

This clonotype has just a few counts. Relative to the germline gene, one junction end is altered; a read error may explain this. The chain has TRBV3-1 and TRBJ1-6; 9 bases are shared with TRBD1. The CDR3 contains 13 residues. Germline V gene lookup returns CDR1 LGHDT and CDR2 YNNKEL (reference sequence). The CDR3 DNA is TGTGCCAGCAGCCAAGGACAGGGGGGCGCCCTCAACTTT. It specifies CASSQGQGGALNF.

The J gene is TRBJ1-1, the V gene TRBV7-6; a weak D match, TRBD1 (5 bases). The CDR3 is 17 amino acids. V shed 0 bases and J shed 0 bases, with 14 bases lying between them. The germline CDR1 and CDR2 sequences are SGHVS and FNYEAQ. This CDR3 is CASSLAVRGRMNTEAFF. The CDR3 nucleotides are TGTGCCAGCAGCTTAGCCGTAAGGGGCCGGATGAACACTGAAGCTTTCTTT.

The chain links TRBV6-5 to TRBJ2-2; D unresolved. From germline, CDR1 is MNHEY and CDR2 SVGAGI. The CDR3 is 20 residues long. Trimming shortened V by 4 bases and J by 0 bases, and 24 bases separated the two germline ends. The CDR3 here is CASSSRFSSYLNANTGELFF. The CDR3 bases are TGTGCCAGCAGTTCCAGGTTTAGCAGTTATTTGAACGCGAACACCGGGGAGCTGTTTTTT.

Ten or more counts support this clonotype. The CDR3 sequence is CASSLVGSNQPQHF. As DNA, the CDR3 is TGTGCCAGCAGCTTGGTTGGGAGCAATCAGCCCCAGCATTTT. This chain links TRBV5-6 with TRBJ1-5; D unresolved. CDR1 and CDR2 (germline): SGHDT, YYEEEE. CDR3 length: 14 residues. Trimming removed 0 bases at V and 1 base at J, with 5 bases between. The full variable domain, rest sourced from reference TRBV5-6 and TRBJ1-5, is DAGVTQSPTHLIKTRGQQVTLRCSPKSGHDTVSWYQQALGQGPQFIFQYYEEEERQRGNFPDRFSGHQFPNYSSELNVNALLLGDSALYLCASSLVGSNQPQHFGDGTRLSIL.

This clonotype was found a few times. V usage is TRBV7-8 and J usage is TRBJ1-1; D gene unclear. Germline CDR1 SGHVS, CDR2 FQNEAQ. This CDR3 comprises 14 residues. V was shortened by 0 bases and J by 2 bases, with 7 bases between the two germline ends. The DNA for the CDR3 is TGTGCCAGCAGCTTAGCCGGCAGAAACACTGAAGCTTTCTTT. Encoded protein: CASSLAGRNTEAFF.

This clonotype was detected ten times or more. The CDR3 DNA reads as TGTGCCAGCAGCTTAGGGACTTGGCAGCCCCAGCATTTT. Its translation: CASSLGTWQPQHF. The rearrangement uses TRBV7-2 and TRBJ1-5, with unresolved D. The CDR3 sequence is 13 residues long. The germline V gene encodes CDR1 SGHTA and CDR2 FQGNSA. V was cut by 1 base and J by 7 bases, with 8 bases left in between.

At least ten counts were recorded for this clonotype. The chain has TRBV5-1 and TRBJ1-3; tentative D call: TRBD1 (6 bases). The CDR3 contains 15 residues. The germline V gene has CDR1 SGHRS and CDR2 YFSETQ. V lost 4 bases, J lost 0 bases, and 11 bases lay in between. CDR3 DNA sequence: TGCGCCAGCAGCGTGGACAGCTTCTCTGGAAACACCATATATTTT. Translation gives CASSVDSFSGNTIYF.

This clonotype was picked up many times. The rearrangement joins TRBV10-3 to TRBJ1-6; 9 positions agree with TRBD1. CDR1 is ENHRY and CDR2 is SYGVKD in the germline V gene. The CDR3 runs 17 residues. V trimming: 11 bases; J trimming: 0 bases; junction bases outside the gene matches: 11. The CDR3 nucleotides are TGTGCCTCAAAGGGGACAGGGCTTAGCTCCTATAATTCACCCCTCCACTTT. Residues: CASKGTGLSSYNSPLHF.

The sample holds many counts of this clonotype. The chain recombines TRBV12-3 or TRBV12-4 with TRBJ1-5, with a tentative D call TRBD1 (5 bases). The CDR3 has 15 residues. Trimming removed 6 bases from V and 6 bases from J, with 18 bases in between. The CDR3 sequence: CASSPGAGGAQPQHF. As DNA, the CDR3 is TGTGCCAGCAGCCCCGGGGCTGGCGGAGCTCAGCCCCAGCATTTT.

This clonotype was seen repeatedly, ten times or more. The gene calls are TRBV6-5 and TRBJ2-3, with unresolved D. Looked up from germline, CDR1 is MNHEY and CDR2 is SVGAGI. The CDR3 has 11 amino acids. The V gene lost 6 bases and the J gene lost 11 bases, with 12 bases spanning the gap. The CDR3 DNA is TGTGCCAGCAGCCACGGACCGCAGCAGTATTTT. Translation: CASSHGPQQYF.

This clonotype was recorded many times. The V and J genes are TRBV5-1 and TRBJ2-1; 9 nucleotides agree with TRBD1. Trimming at V came to 4 bases and at J to 7 bases, leaving 6 bases not matched to a gene. In germline, CDR1 is SGHRS, CDR2 YFSETQ. The CDR3 runs 14 residues. The CDR3 loop reads CASSRGQGWNEQFF. DNA of the CDR3: TGCGCCAGCAGCCGAGGACAGGGGTGGAATGAGCAGTTCTTC.

This clonotype was seen ten or more times. This chain uses TRBV12-3 or TRBV12-4 with TRBJ2-2; D is undetermined. CDR3 length: 13 amino acids. Trimming shortened V by 6 bases and J by 10 bases, and 15 bases separated the two germline ends. The DNA of the CDR3 is TGTGCCAGCAGCCCCCGTATAGGAGCGGAGCTGTTTTTT. This translates into CASSPRIGAELFF.

This clonotype was recorded a few times. This rearrangement joins TRBV9 to TRBJ1-1; 8 bases are a match to TRBD1. Germline V gene data show CDR1 as SGDLS and CDR2 as YYNGEE. The CDR3 is 14 amino acids. The J segment lost 7 bases and the V segment lost 4 bases, leaving 9 bases of the junction unmatched. CDR3 sequence: CASSRQGRPDEAFF. The CDR3 bases are TGTGCCAGCAGCAGACAGGGGCGGCCCGATGAAGCTTTCTTT.

This clonotype has at least ten counts. V gene TRBV7-9 combines with J gene TRBJ1-2; D remains unclear. Trimming left V 3 bases short and J 7 bases short, with 9 bases between. CDR1 and CDR2 from the germline V gene are SEHNR and FQNEAQ (reference sequence). The CDR3 totals 12 residues. CDR3 region: CASSLDGFGYTF. The CDR3 DNA reads TGTGCCAGCAGCTTGGATGGGTTTGGCTACACCTTC.

This clonotype was observed a few times. The genes are TRBV4-1 and TRBJ1-1, with D tentatively TRBD1 (5 bases). In germline, CDR1 is MGHRA, CDR2 YSYEKL. This CDR3 region has 13 residues. V dropped 5 bases and J dropped 7 bases, with 14 bases sitting between them. In nucleotides, the CDR3 is TGCGCCAGCAGCTCCCCTACTGGGGGTGAAGCTTTCTTT. This codes for CASSSPTGGEAFF.

This clonotype was seen many times. The genes are TRBV14 and TRBJ2-7; the D gene is possibly TRBD1 (5 bases). This CDR3 contains 16 residues. Trimming shortened V by 4 bases and J by 3 bases, and 19 bases separated the two germline ends. The germline CDR1 and CDR2 sequences are SGHDN and FVKESK. CDR3 in DNA: TGTGCCAGCAGCCGCGCCCACAGGAGCGCGAGCTACGAGCAGTACTTC. It codes for CASSRAHRSASYEQYF.

This clonotype was seen repeatedly, ten times or more. The V call is TRBV5-1, the J call TRBJ2-7; tentative D call: TRBD2 (6 bases). Germline CDR1 and CDR2: SGHRS and YFSETQ. The length of the CDR3 is 14 residues. V dropped 6 bases and J dropped 3 bases, with 16 bases sitting between them. The CDR3 sequence: CASNEEGRLYEQYF. The DNA for the CDR3 is TGCGCCAGCAACGAGGAGGGACGCCTCTACGAGCAGTACTTC. Using reference TRBV5-1 and TRBJ2-7 for the parts outside the CDR3, the full variable domain is KAGVTQTPRYLIKTRGQQVTLSCSPISGHRSVSWYQQTPGQGLQFLFEYFSETQRNKGNFPGRFSGRQFSNSRSEMNVSTLELGDSALYLCASNEEGRLYEQYFGPGTRLTVT.

Written as DNA, the CDR3 is TGTGCCAGCAGCAAATGGGACAGCACTGAAGCTTTCTTT. The encoded protein is CASSKWDSTEAFF. The rearrangement uses TRBV21-1 and TRBJ1-1; the table's D gene call, TRBD1, was not cross checked with the DNA. TRBV21-1 is flagged as a pseudogene. This CDR3 is 13 amino acids long.

This clonotype occurred many times. J is TRBJ1-1 and V is TRBV5-1; D not resolved. Germline V gene data show CDR1 as SGHRS and CDR2 as YFSETQ. The CDR3 consists of 15 residues. Trimming cost V 0 bases and J 0 bases, with 9 bases left between them. The CDR3 DNA reads as TGCGCCAGCAGCTTGGTAGGGTATCTGAACACTGAAGCTTTCTTT. The encoded protein is CASSLVGYLNTEAFF.

This clonotype came up many times. The J gene is TRBJ2-1, the V gene TRBV15; 8 bases are a match to TRBD1. Trimming took 3 bases from V and 12 from J; bases not matched to a gene: 10. CDR3 length: 14 amino acids. CDR1 LNHNV and CDR2 YYDKDF come from the germline V gene (reference sequence). CDR3 DNA: TGTGCCACCAGCAGTAGGACAGGGCAAGTGGGGCAGTTCTTC. The encoded protein is CATSSRTGQVGQFF.

This clonotype was counted at least ten times. This chain uses TRBV12-3 or TRBV12-4 with TRBJ1-5; D unresolved. Trimming took off 3 bases at V and 0 bases at J, with 9 bases between the two ends. CDR3 length: 15 amino acids. The CDR3 is CASSLVLGSNQPQHF. The CDR3, as DNA: TGTGCCAGCAGTTTGGTATTGGGTAGCAATCAGCCCCAGCATTTT.

This clonotype was observed a handful of times. The chain employs TRBV20-1 and TRBJ2-7; maybe TRBD2 (6 bases). V lost 1 base and J lost 3, with 13 bases in between. Germline lookup yields CDR1 DFQATT and CDR2 SNEGSKA (reference sequence). The CDR3 loop spans 14 amino acids. DNA for the CDR3: TGCAGTGCTAGAGCCCCAGAGGGAGGCTACGAGCAGTACGTC. It yields the protein CSARAPEGGYEQYV.

This clonotype was seen repeatedly, ten times or more. This rearrangement joins TRBV27 to TRBJ1-2, with unresolved D. Germline CDR1 and CDR2: MNHEY and SMNVEV (reference sequence). The CDR3 extends over 14 amino acids. Trimming pared 6 bases from V and 2 bases from J, leaving 13 bases between. The CDR3 here is CASSVGVSNYGYTF. DNA of the CDR3: TGTGCCAGCAGCGTAGGTGTGTCCAACTATGGCTACACCTTC.

This clonotype was recorded many times. The chain links TRBV5-1 to TRBJ2-7, with D possibly called TRBD1 or TRBD2 (5 bases each). CDR1 and CDR2 (germline): SGHRS, YFSETQ. The CDR3 is 15 residues long. Trimming took off 1 base at V and 7 bases at J, with 18 bases between the two ends. Here the CDR3 DNA reads TGCGCCAGCAGCTTGTTCGGGGACGCCTTTGGGGAGCAGTACTTC. Translation gives CASSLFGDAFGEQYF.

This clonotype has more than one count but fewer than ten. The junction shows a germline mismatch at one end, possibly a read error. The chain couples TRBV5-1 to TRBJ1-5; tentatively, D is TRBD1 (5 bases). The germline gives CDR1 SGHRS, CDR2 YFSETQ. The CDR3 covers 14 residues. CDR3 residues: CASSFRGDGQPQNF. In nucleotides, the CDR3 is TGCGCCAGCAGCTTCCGGGGGGATGGCCAGCCCCAGAATTTT.

In its sample, this clonotype was seen many times. The chain has TRBV3-1 and TRBJ1-4; D is undetermined. CDR1 is LGHDT and CDR2 is YNNKEL in the germline V gene (reference sequence). V gave up 0 bases and J gave up 8 bases, with 13 bases separating them. The CDR3 extends over 15 amino acids. CDR3 region: CASSQDPGPQEKLFF. CDR3 bases: TGTGCCAGCAGCCAAGATCCTGGGCCGCAGGAAAAACTGTTTTTT. Based on the CDR3 plus reference TRBV3-1 and TRBJ1-4, the full variable domain is DTAVSQTPKYLVTQMGNDKSIKCEQNLGHDTMYWYKQDSKKFLKIMFSYNNKELIINETVPNRFSPKSPDKAHLNLHINSLELGDSAVYFCASSQDPGPQEKLFFGSGTQLSVL.

This clonotype was observed at least ten times. As DNA, the CDR3 is TGTGCCAGCAGCATACCCAGGGGTGCGAACACCGGGGAGCTGTTTTTT. Translation gives CASSIPRGANTGELFF. This chain connects TRBV5-5 to TRBJ2-2; D possibly corresponds to TRBD1 (6 bases). The germline gives CDR1 SGHKS, CDR2 YYEKEE (reference sequence). V lost 4 bases, J lost 0 bases, and 13 bases lay in between. The CDR3 consists of 16 residues.

This clonotype was picked up many times. This rearrangement joins TRBV15 to TRBJ1-1; D gene unclear. The CDR3 contains 15 residues. The V gene lost 0 bases and the J gene lost 2 bases, with 10 bases spanning the gap. The germline V gene encodes CDR1 LNHNV and CDR2 YYDKDF (reference sequence). For the CDR3, the DNA is TGTGCCACCAGCAGAGATCCCCAGCCCAACACTGAAGCTTTCTTT. It codes for CATSRDPQPNTEAFF.